This T cell receptor (beta chain) originates from a study of cytomegalovirus exposure and HLA in healthy donors. Notes on this clone: The antigen remains undetermined.

The PCR ran on 60 Vbeta and 13 Jbeta primers. Sequencing used immunoSEQ multiplex PCR; TCRdb keeps in-frame clones, though not all of them. The sample holds roughly 100,000 clones, 80% to 85% seen once. The V gene's germline CDR1 is SNHLY and CDR2 FYNNEI. V dropped 5 bases and J dropped 8; count of bases not matched to a gene: 7. The CDR3 extends over 14 amino acids. Findings of the study overall: A later analysis linked a missense variant in DCLRE1C to the trimming of TCR beta V and J genes.

The chain is built from TRBV2 and TRBJ1-4, with TRBD1 identical over 8 bases. The source of this sequence is a man aged 25-45 years in good health and CMV-seropositive. The material sequenced was PBMCs. The CDR3 spells CASSNDRGREKLFF. CDR3 bases: TGTGCCAGCAGTAACGACAGGGGTAGGGAAAAACTGTTTTTT.